The clone carrying this TCR beta chain was counted a few times. The target antigen is unknown. PCR amplification relied on 60 Vbeta primers (plus 13 Jbeta primers). Assay: immunoSEQ multiplex PCR; the TCRdb copy retains only in-frame clones and omits some. Among about 80,000 clones, roughly 65% were seen once, and the ten largest hold 4% to 5.5%. This specimen belongs to a study of cytomegalovirus exposure and HLA in healthy donors. The CDR3 covers 15 residues. Per the germline V gene, CDR1 is LNHNV and CDR2 is YYDKDF (reference sequence). V trimming: 5 bases; J trimming: 7 bases; junction bases outside the gene matches: 9. Study-wide findings and caveats: The Asian-associated ancestry cluster reportedly had fewer N-insertions than the approximately 670-donor mean in a later analysis. CMV serostatus alone was available as immune exposure information. HLA alleles showed associations with 16,951 TCR beta sequences in a later analysis, at a 0.05 false discovery rate. Later analysis identified several of the most significant clusters that appeared linked to common viral pathogens.

The chain couples TRBV15 to TRBJ2-2; the match to TRBD1 covers 8 bases. This sequence was found in a male donor in good health and CMV-seropositive. The sequenced sample consisted of PBMCs. The CDR3 loop reads CATSLGDRSIGELFF. CDR3 bases: TGTGCCACCAGCCTAGGGGACAGGAGTATCGGGGAGCTGTTTTTT.